This entry describes one TCR beta chain. V was cut by 0 bases and J by 5 bases, with 15 bases left in between. The CDR3 loop spans 16 amino acids. CDR1 and CDR2 (germline): SGHTS, YDEGEE. The data were obtained in a study of shared clonotypes between healthy human individuals. As defined, naive CD8 cells were CD45RO-negative and positively selected for CCR7, with terminally differentiated effector memory CD45RA+ cells excluded. Repertoires were generated with immunoSEQ multiplex PCR, while TCRdb's copy carries only in-frame clones and drops some. The sample comprises 1.5 million to 2.5 million clones, less than 95% of which are singletons, and 1% to 1.5% rests with the top ten.

The specimen sequenced was naive CD8+ T cells sorted from blood. This rearrangement joins TRBV5-8 to TRBJ1-5, with D possibly being TRBD1 (6 bases). The clonotype was recovered from a man between 18 and 35 years old in good health. CDR3 DNA: TGTGCCAGCAGCTTGGTGGGGGGCTCATTCTATCAGCCCCAGCATTTT. Translating it yields CASSLVGGSFYQPQHF.